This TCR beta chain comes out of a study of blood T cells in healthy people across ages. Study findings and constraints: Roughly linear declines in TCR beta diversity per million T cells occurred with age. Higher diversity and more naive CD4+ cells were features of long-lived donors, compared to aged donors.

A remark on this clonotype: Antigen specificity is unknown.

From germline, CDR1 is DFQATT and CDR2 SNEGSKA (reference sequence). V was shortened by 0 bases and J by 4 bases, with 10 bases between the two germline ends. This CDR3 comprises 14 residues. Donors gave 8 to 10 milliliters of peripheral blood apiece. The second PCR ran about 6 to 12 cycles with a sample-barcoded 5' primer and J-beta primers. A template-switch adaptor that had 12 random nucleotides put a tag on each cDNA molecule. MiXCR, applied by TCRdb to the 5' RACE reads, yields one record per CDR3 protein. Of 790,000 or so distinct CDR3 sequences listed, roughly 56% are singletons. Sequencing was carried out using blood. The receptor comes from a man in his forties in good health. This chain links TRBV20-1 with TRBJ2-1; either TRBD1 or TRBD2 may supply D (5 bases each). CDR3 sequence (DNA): TGCAGTGCTAGAGATCGGGGCCTATACAATGAGCAGTTCTTC. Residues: CSARDRGLYNEQFF.